The text below deals with one T cell receptor (beta chain). Its matching antigen is unknown. The data stem from a study of T cell responses to AZD1222 COVID-19 vaccine. Notes on the study in general: AZD1222 recipients seropositive at baseline numbered only 5 or 6. The sample set comprised mostly white British donors with more females, and clonal diversity was possibly underestimated.

Repertoires were generated with immunoSEQ multiplex PCR, while TCRdb's copy carries only in-frame clones and drops some. Among around 100,000 clones listed, around 90% were seen once. CDR1 and CDR2 (germline): LGHDT, YNNKEL (reference sequence). The CDR3 has 14 amino acids. Deletions cut 4 bases from V and 0 bases from J, with 7 bases between. This sequence originates from an adult in good health. This specimen was peripheral blood, taken on day 0 of AZD1222 vaccination. This sequence joins TRBV3-1 (or the pseudogene TRBV3-2) and TRBJ1-5; no firm D call. The CDR3 reads CASSPQDSNQPQHF. CDR3 nucleotides: TGTGCCAGCAGCCCTCAGGATAGCAATCAGCCCCAGCATTTT.